A selection of T cell receptor beta chains follows, all from one sample in a study of cytomegalovirus exposure and HLA in healthy donors. Sequencing used immunoSEQ multiplex PCR; TCRdb keeps in-frame clones, though not all of them. The table lists around 100,000 clones, around 68% of them singletons, with about 4% in the top ten. The sequenced sample was PBMCs. All receptors derive from a woman aged 40 to 55 in good health and CMV-seropositive. The CDR3 runs from the conserved cysteine through the conserved F or W. Each record gives: J gene, V gene, clone size, D gene, CDR3 DNA, CDR3 protein. D genes are given only for firm matches. The size entry is marked missing in some rows and otherwise reads once, few, many or a size class.

TRBJ2-7	TRBV11-3	once	.	TGTGCCAGCAGCCCCGACAGTGAGCAGTACTTC	CASSPDSEQYF
TRBJ2-1	TRBV9	.	TRBD2	TGTGCCAGCAGCGGGACTAGCGGGCTTCATTTCTTC	CASSGTSGLHFF
TRBJ2-1	TRBV6-6	.	.	TGTGCCAGCAGCCTCAGGCTCTACAATGAGCAGTTCTTC	CASSLRLYNEQFF
TRBJ2-1	TRBV4-2	.	.	TGTGCCAGCAGCCAAGACTATACGACCTACAATGAGCAGTTCTTC	CASSQDYTTYNEQFF
TRBJ2-3	TRBV4-2	.	TRBD2	TGTGCCAGCAGCCGAGGACTAGCGGGAGGTAACGAAGATACGCAGTATTTT	CASSRGLAGGNEDTQYF
TRBJ2-3	TRBV7-9	.	TRBD2	TGTTCCAGCAGCTCCCTAGGTATACGACTAGCGGTAGACACAGATACGCAGTATTTT	CSSSSLGIRLAVDTDTQYF
TRBJ2-3	TRBV5-1	.	TRBD2	TGCGCCAGCAGCCTACGGACTAGTGGCACAGATACGCAGTATTTT	CASSLRTSGTDTQYF
TRBJ1-2	TRBV20-1	.	TRBD1	TGCAGTGCGCGACAGGGAGGTGGCTACACCTTC	CSARQGGGYTF
TRBJ2-5	TRBV19	.	.	TGTGCCAGTAGTATGGCCGACAGTGAGGGGGTCCAGTACTTC	CASSMADSEGVQYF
TRBJ2-1	TRBV7-2	once	TRBD2	TGTGCCAGCAGCTTAGCGACACTAGCGGCATCAGGGTACAATGAGCAGTTCTTC	CASSLATLAASGYNEQFF
TRBJ1-2	TRBV5-6	.	TRBD1	TGTGCCAGCAGTCGGGACAGAACTTATGGCTACACCTTC	CASSRDRTYGYTF
TRBJ2-7	TRBV7-7	.	TRBD2	TGTGCTAGCAGCTTCCGGGCTAGCGGGAGGTACGAGCAGTACTTC	CASSFRASGRYEQYF
TRBJ2-3	TRBV6-6	.	TRBD2	TGTGCCAGCAACCGACTAGCGGGGGGCACAGATACGCAGTATTTT	CASNRLAGGTDTQYF
TRBJ1-4	TRBV9	.	TRBD1	TGTGCCAGCAGCGTAGCTGGCGGGACAGCTAATGAAAAACTGTTTTTT	CASSVAGGTANEKLFF
TRBJ2-5	TRBV14	.	TRBD2	TGTGCCAGCAGCCAAGTGGGGCTAGCGGGCCCATGGGAGACCCAGTACTTC	CASSQVGLAGPWETQYF
TRBJ2-1	TRBV27	.	TRBD2	TGTGCCAGCAGTTTACTAGCGGCTAACAATGAGCAGTTCTTC	CASSLLAANNEQFF
TRBJ2-5	TRBV18	.	.	TGTGCCAGCCTCCGGGGGGCCCAAGAGACCCAGTACTTC	CASLRGAQETQYF
TRBJ1-2	TRBV27	.	TRBD1	TGTGCCAGCAGTTTAAGGGGACAGACCGAGTATGGCTACACCTTC	CASSLRGQTEYGYTF
TRBJ2-7	TRBV29-1	.	.	TGCAGCGTTGAAGGTAGGGGAGGCGTCGAGCAGTACTTC	CSVEGRGGVEQYF
TRBJ1-1	TRBV30	.	.	TGTGCCTGGAGCCAGGAAAGCACTGAAGCTTTCTTT	CAWSQESTEAFF
TRBJ2-1	TRBV5-1	.	.	TGCGCCAGCAGCTTGGAACAGGGTGAGCAGCTCTTC	CASSLEQGEQLF
TRBJ2-7	TRBV19	once	TRBD1	TGTGCCAGTAGTGCCGGGACAGGATCATACGAGCAGTACTTC	CASSAGTGSYEQYF
TRBJ1-2	TRBV4-1	.	.	TGCGCCAGCAGCCCGGGGATCTCAGGCTATGGCTACACCTTC	CASSPGISGYGYTF
TRBJ1-5	TRBV27	.	TRBD1	TGTGCCACCCGGGAGGGACAGGGGGTATTCCAGCCCCAGCATTTT	CATREGQGVFQPQHF
TRBJ2-7	TRBV6-5	.	TRBD1	TGTGCCAGCAGTTATGAGGGACAGGGGTTTGGCGAGCAGTACTTC	CASSYEGQGFGEQYF
TRBJ2-7	TRBV4-3	.	.	TGCGCCAGCAGCCTCACAGGAGCCTACGAGCAGTACTTC	CASSLTGAYEQYF
TRBJ1-1	TRBV9	.	.	TGTGCCAGCAGCGGCCGACAGGCGAACACTGAAGCTTTCTTT	CASSGRQANTEAFF
TRBJ2-5	TRBV5-1	.	TRBD2	TGCGCCAGCAGTCTGGCGGGGGGCCAAGAGACCCAGTACTTC	CASSLAGGQETQYF
TRBJ1-4	TRBV9	.	.	TGTGCCAGCAGCGTCAGGGGTGCAACTAATGAAAAACTGTTTTTT	CASSVRGATNEKLFF
TRBJ2-3	TRBV18	few	.	TGTGCCAGCTCACCACTTGGGGGGGCAGGAGATACGCAGTATTTT	CASSPLGGAGDTQYF
TRBJ1-2	TRBV4-3	.	.	TGCGCCAGCAGCCAAGATCTTCGTGGGGCCCACTATGGCTACACCTTC	CASSQDLRGAHYGYTF
TRBJ2-1	TRBV5-5	few	.	TGTGCCAGCAGCTTGGGGAGGCCCTACAATGAGCAGTTCTTC	CASSLGRPYNEQFF
TRBJ2-1	TRBV18	few	TRBD2	TGTGCCAGCTCACCCTTAGCGGGGGGGAGCTCCTACAATGAGCAGTTCTTC	CASSPLAGGSSYNEQFF
TRBJ2-1	TRBV7-8	.	TRBD2	TGTGCCAGCAGCTTAGACGAGCGGGGGATAGACGGTGAGCAGTTCTTC	CASSLDERGIDGEQFF
TRBJ2-3	TRBV9	.	.	TGTGCCAGCAGCGTAGTTAGCGGAGCAGATACGCAGTATTTT	CASSVVSGADTQYF
TRBJ2-2	TRBV9	.	TRBD2	TGTGCCAGCAGCGGTGGACTAGCGGGAGCAAGGACCGGGGAGCTGTTTTTT	CASSGGLAGARTGELFF
TRBJ1-2	TRBV5-6	.	.	TGTGCCAGCAGGATGGCAGGGTCTAACTATGGCTACACCTTC	CASRMAGSNYGYTF